The present entry profiles one T cell receptor (beta chain) with its context. Its antigen is not known. This entry comes from a study of CD8+ T cells in alopecia areata. Treatment indicated: oral pan-JAK inhibitor, 5-10 mg twice daily. Collected material from alopecia areata patients comprised lesional scalp punch biopsies and peripheral blood. It was from PBMCs that CD4+ and CD8+ T cells were sorted. CDR3 size: 15 residues. In germline, CDR1 is LNHNV, CDR2 YYDKDF (reference sequence). The V end was cut by 2 bases, the J end by 0 bases, with 11 bases between. RNA extraction was followed by reverse transcription into cDNA, which acted as the sequencing template. The method was immunoSEQ multiplex PCR; TCRdb's version includes in-frame clones alone and lacks a portion of them. The table records over 150,000 clones, roughly three fifths of them present only once. Regarding the study as a whole: Against the mouse data, patients shared TCRs less clearly, possibly for HLA reasons. Lesional scalp displayed greater clonality than normal scalp, most notably in alopecia totalis/universalis.

The specimen was CD4+ T cells sorted from blood, collected at week 4, from a patient treated with tofacitinib. The sequence was obtained from a human donor with alopecia areata. The V gene is TRBV15, the J gene TRBJ2-7, with TRBD1 as a possible D gene (6 bases). CDR3: CATSRSDRSSYEQYF. CDR3 bases: TGTGCCACCAGCAGATCAGACAGGAGCTCCTACGAGCAGTACTTC. The whole variable domain, filled in from reference TRBV15 and TRBJ2-7, reads DAMVIQNPRYQVTQFGKPVTLSCSQTLNHNVMYWYQQKSSQAPKLLFHYYDKDFNNEADTPDNFQSRRPNTSFCFLDIRSPGLGDTAMYLCATSRSDRSSYEQYFGPGTRLTVT.